The 9 T cell receptor beta chains in this list originate from one sample, sequenced in a study of blood T cells in healthy people across ages. Together with a sample-barcoded 5' primer, a J-beta primer mix was included in a second PCR lasting roughly 6 to 12 cycles. TCRdb called the 5' RACE reads again in MiXCR, with one record for every CDR3 protein. The data contain around 1,600,000 distinct CDR3 sequences, less than 45% of them singletons. What was sequenced was blood. All receptors come from a woman between 18 and 30 years old in good health.

This clonotype was picked up a small number of times. This rearrangement joins TRBV5-8 to TRBJ2-1, with a weak D call TRBD1 (5 bases). CDR1 and CDR2 (germline): SGHTS, YDEGEE. V was cut by 0 bases and J by 6 bases, with 13 bases left in between. This CDR3 comprises 15 residues. For the CDR3, the DNA is TGTGCCAGCAGCTTGGGGACACCCTGGGCCAATGAGCAGTTCTTC. This gives the protein CASSLGTPWANEQFF.

This rearrangement joins TRBV12-3 or TRBV12-4 to TRBJ1-2; D gene ambiguous. CDR3 length: 15 residues. V was shortened by 0 bases and J by 4 bases, with 12 bases between the two germline ends. CDR3 sequence (DNA): TGTGCCAGCAGTTTAGCCCCTTTTCAGCCCTATGGCTACACCTTC. Encoded protein: CASSLAPFQPYGYTF.

The chain couples TRBV20-1 to TRBJ2-1; D perhaps matches TRBD1 (5 bases). The CDR3 runs to 11 residues. V gave up 4 bases and J gave up 4 bases, with 5 bases separating them. Germline V CDR1 and CDR2: DFQATT, SNEGSKA (reference sequence). This CDR3 is CSANRYNEQFF. Here the CDR3 DNA reads TGCAGTGCTAACAGGTACAATGAGCAGTTCTTC.

This clonotype was counted only a few times. The V and J genes are TRBV4-1 and TRBJ1-6; tentative D call: TRBD1 (6 bases). V lost 3 bases and J 7 bases, leaving 13 bases between the germline ends. The germline V gene encodes CDR1 MGHRA and CDR2 YSYEKL. The CDR3 totals 15 residues. The CDR3 region is CASSHPKGDNSPLHF. CDR3 bases: TGCGCCAGCAGCCATCCGAAGGGGGACAATTCACCCCTCCACTTT.

DNA of the CDR3: TGTGCCAGCAGCTGGTGGGGCTCCGGGGAGCTGTTTTTT. It encodes CASSWWGSGELFF. V usage is TRBV5-4 and J usage is TRBJ2-2; the D gene is possibly TRBD1 (5 bases). Trimming removed 3 bases at V and 6 bases at J, with 9 bases between. Germline V gives CDR1 SGHNT, CDR2 YYREEE (reference sequence). This CDR3 spans 13 amino acids.

This chain uses TRBV10-3 with TRBJ2-3; perhaps TRBD2 as D (7 bases). CDR3 length: 13 residues. Trimming stripped 8 bases from V and 1 base from J, with 10 bases between. Germline loops: CDR1 ENHRY, CDR2 SYGVKD. For the CDR3, the DNA is TGTGCCATCGGGGGGGCGGGCACAGATACGCAGTATTTT. Its protein product is CAIGGAGTDTQYF.

This clonotype was seen more than once but under ten times. The chain links TRBV5-1 to TRBJ2-3; tentative D call: TRBD2 (6 bases). CDR3 length equals 15 residues. Germline V gene lookup returns CDR1 SGHRS and CDR2 YFSETQ. Trimming shortened V by 0 bases and J by 4 bases, and 12 bases separated the two germline ends. The CDR3 sequence: CASSLDQGGADTQYF. The DNA of the CDR3 is TGCGCCAGCAGCTTGGATCAGGGAGGCGCAGATACGCAGTATTTT.

This clonotype was counted ten times or more. V is TRBV7-2 and J is TRBJ2-5, with 9 bases matching TRBD2. The junction had 6 bases not matched to a gene; V was cut back by 3 bases and J by 1 base. This CDR3 contains 16 residues. CDR1 and CDR2 from the germline V gene are SGHTA and FQGNSA. As DNA, the CDR3 is TGTGCCAGCAGCTTGGTCGCTAGCGGGACCCAAGAGACCCAGTACTTC. Translation: CASSLVASGTQETQYF.

The V and J genes are TRBV6-2 or TRBV6-3 and TRBJ2-4; D call uncertain. TRBJ2-7 explains the end of the DNA better; the J call may be wrong. This CDR3 contains 13 residues. Germline V lookup: CDR1 MNHEY, CDR2 SVGEGT. The CDR3 nucleotides read TGTGCCAGCAGTCCCGGACGGTGGGGCGAGCAGTACTTC. This gives the protein CASSPGRWGEQYF.